The following is a T cell receptor beta chain sequence with its context. Its antigen is as yet unknown. From germline, CDR1 is MGHDK and CDR2 SYGVNS. CDR3 size: 15 residues. V was clipped by 4 bases and J by 6 bases; unmatched bases: 11. This entry comes from a study of beta chain features in type 1 diabetes. In total, each donor contributed a single heparinised blood draw that averaged about 120 mL. Isolated RNA was reverse transcribed in full, so expressed TCRB transcripts were sequenced. TCRdb's table, derived via immunoSEQ multiplex PCR, lists solely in-frame clones and lacks some. The sample has 400,000 to 600,000 clones; around 28% are singletons. Study observations and caveats: Across patients, naive, central memory and Treg TCRB repertoires exhibited apparently greater similarity than was observed across healthy donors.

Sequenced sample: naive CD4+ T cells from blood. This TCR was recovered from a man between 18 and 35 years old in good health. V and J are TRBV25-1 and TRBJ2-7; 8 positions agree with TRBD2. The CDR3 bases are TGTGCCAGCAGTGGCGTCGGGACTAGTTGGGTCGAGCAGTACTTC. It specifies CASSGVGTSWVEQYF.